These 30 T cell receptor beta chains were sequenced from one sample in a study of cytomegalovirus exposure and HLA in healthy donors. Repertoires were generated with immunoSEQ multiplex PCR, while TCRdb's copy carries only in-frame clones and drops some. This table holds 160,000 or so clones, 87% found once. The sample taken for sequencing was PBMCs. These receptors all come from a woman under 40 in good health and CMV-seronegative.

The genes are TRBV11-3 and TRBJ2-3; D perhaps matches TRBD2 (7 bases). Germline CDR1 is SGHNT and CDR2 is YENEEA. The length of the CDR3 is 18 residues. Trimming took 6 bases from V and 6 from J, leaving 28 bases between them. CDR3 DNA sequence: TGTGCCAGCAGAGGCTGCGGGGGCCCTCCGCTGGTGATTGATACGCAGTATTTT. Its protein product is CASRGCGGPPLVIDTQYF.

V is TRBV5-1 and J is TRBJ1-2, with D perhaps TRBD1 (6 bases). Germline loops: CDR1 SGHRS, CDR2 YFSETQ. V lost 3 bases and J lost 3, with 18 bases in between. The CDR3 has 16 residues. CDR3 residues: CASSWKDSGVDYGYTF. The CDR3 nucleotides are TGCGCCAGCAGCTGGAAGGACAGTGGGGTCGACTATGGCTACACCTTC.

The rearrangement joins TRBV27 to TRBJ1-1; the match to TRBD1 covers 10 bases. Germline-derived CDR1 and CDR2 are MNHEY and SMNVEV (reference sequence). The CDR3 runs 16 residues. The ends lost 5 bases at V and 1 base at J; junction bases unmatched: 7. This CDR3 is CASSLRTGGTNTEAFF. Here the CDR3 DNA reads TGTGCCAGCAGTCTGAGGACAGGGGGTACGAACACTGAAGCTTTCTTT.

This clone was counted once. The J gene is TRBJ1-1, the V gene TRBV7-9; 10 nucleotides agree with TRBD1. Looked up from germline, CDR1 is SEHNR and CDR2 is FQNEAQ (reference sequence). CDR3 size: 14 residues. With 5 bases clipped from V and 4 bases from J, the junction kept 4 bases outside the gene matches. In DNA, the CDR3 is TGTGCCAGCAGCCCTCGGACAGGGGGCACTGAAGCTTTCTTT. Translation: CASSPRTGGTEAFF. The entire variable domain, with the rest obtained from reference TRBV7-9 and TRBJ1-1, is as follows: DTGVSQNPRHKITKRGQNVTFRCDPISEHNRLYWYRQTLGQGPEFLTYFQNEAQLEKSRLLSDRFSAERPKGSFSTLEIQRTEQGDSAMYLCASSPRTGGTEAFFGQGTRLTVV.

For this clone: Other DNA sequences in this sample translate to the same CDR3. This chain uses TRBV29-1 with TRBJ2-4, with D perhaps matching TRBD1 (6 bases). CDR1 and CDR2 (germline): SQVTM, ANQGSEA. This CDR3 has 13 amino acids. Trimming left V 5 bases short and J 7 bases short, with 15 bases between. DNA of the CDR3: TGCAGCGTTACCGGGACATTGAAGAACATTCAGTACTTC. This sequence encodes CSVTGTLKNIQYF.

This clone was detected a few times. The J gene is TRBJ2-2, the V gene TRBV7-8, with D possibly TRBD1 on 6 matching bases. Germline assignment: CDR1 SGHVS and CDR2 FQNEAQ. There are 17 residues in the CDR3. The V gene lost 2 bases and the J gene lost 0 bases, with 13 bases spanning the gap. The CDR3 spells CASSLYSTGPNTGELFF. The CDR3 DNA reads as TGTGCCAGCAGCTTATACTCGACAGGCCCGAACACCGGGGAGCTGTTTTTT. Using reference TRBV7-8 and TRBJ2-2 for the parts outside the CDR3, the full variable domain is GAGVSQSPRYKVAKRGQDVALRCDPISGHVSLFWYQQALGQGPEFLTYFQNEAQLDKSGLPSDRFFAERPEGSVSTLKIQRTQQEDSAVYLCASSLYSTGPNTGELFFGEGSRLTVL.

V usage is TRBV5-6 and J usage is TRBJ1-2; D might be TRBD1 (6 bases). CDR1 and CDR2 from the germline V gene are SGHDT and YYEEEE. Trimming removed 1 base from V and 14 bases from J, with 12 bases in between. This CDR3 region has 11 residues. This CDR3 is CASSLRTDRTF. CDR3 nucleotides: TGTGCCAGCAGCTTGAGGACAGACAGGACCTTC. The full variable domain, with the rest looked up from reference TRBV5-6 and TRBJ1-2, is DAGVTQSPTHLIKTRGQQVTLRCSPKSGHDTVSWYQQALGQGPQFIFQYYEEEERQRGNFPDRFSGHQFPNYSSELNVNALLLGDSALYLCASSLRTDRTFGSGTRLTVV.

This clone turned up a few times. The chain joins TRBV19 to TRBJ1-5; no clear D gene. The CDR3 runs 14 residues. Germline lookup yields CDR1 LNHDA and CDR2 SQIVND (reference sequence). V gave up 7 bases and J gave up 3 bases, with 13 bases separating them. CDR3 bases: TGTGCCAGTACCGCGAACAGTTTCAATCAGCCCCAGCATTTT. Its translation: CASTANSFNQPQHF.

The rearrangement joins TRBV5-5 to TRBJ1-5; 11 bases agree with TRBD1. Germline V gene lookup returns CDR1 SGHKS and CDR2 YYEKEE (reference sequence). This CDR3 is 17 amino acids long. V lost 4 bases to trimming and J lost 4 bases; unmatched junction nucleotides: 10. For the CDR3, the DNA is TGTGCCAGCAGCCGAAGGACAGGGGGCCAAGAAAATCAGCCCCAGCATTTT. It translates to CASSRRTGGQENQPQHF.

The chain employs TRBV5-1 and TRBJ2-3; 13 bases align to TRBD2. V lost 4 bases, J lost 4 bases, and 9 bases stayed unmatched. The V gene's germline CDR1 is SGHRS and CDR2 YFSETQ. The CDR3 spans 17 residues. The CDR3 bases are TGCGCCAGCAGCGCCGGACTAGCGGGGGAAGTCGCAGATACGCAGTATTTT. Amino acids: CASSAGLAGEVADTQYF.

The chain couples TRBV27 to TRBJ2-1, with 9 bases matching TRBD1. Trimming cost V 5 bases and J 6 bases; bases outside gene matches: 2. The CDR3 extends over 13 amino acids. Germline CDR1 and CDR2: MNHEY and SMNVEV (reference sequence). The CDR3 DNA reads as TGTGCCAGCAGTGACAGGGGGGGCAATGAGCAGTTCTTC. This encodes CASSDRGGNEQFF.

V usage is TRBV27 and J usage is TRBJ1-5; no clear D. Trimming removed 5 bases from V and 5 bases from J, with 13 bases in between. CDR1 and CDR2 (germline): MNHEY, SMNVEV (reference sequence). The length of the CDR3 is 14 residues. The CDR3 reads CASSVSHGYQPQHF. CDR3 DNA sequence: TGTGCCAGCAGTGTCTCTCACGGGTATCAGCCCCAGCATTTT.

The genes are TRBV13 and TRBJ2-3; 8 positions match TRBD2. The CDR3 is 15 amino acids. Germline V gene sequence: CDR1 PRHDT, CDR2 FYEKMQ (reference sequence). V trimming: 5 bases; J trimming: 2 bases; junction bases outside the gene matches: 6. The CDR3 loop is CASSTVAGPTDTQYF. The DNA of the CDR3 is TGTGCCAGCAGCACTGTAGCGGGGCCCACAGATACGCAGTATTTT.

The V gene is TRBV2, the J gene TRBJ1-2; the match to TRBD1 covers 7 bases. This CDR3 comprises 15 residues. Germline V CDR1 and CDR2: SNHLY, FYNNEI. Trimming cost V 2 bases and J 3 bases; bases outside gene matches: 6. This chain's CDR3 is CASSELGGGDYGYTF. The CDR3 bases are TGTGCCAGCAGTGAATTAGGGGGCGGTGACTATGGCTACACCTTC.

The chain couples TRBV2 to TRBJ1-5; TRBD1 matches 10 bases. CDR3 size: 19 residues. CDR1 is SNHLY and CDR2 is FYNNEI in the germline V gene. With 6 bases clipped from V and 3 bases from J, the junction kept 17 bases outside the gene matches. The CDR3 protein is CASRLDRDRGRDFNQPQHF. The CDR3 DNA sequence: TGTGCCAGCAGACTCGACCGGGACAGGGGACGGGATTTCAATCAGCCCCAGCATTTT.

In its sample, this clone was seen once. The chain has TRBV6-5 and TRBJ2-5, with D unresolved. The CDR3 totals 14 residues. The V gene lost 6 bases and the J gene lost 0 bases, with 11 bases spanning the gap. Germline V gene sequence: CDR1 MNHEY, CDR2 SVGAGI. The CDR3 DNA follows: TGTGCCAGCAGCCCGGAAGCGCACCAAGAGACCCAGTACTTC. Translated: CASSPEAHQETQYF.

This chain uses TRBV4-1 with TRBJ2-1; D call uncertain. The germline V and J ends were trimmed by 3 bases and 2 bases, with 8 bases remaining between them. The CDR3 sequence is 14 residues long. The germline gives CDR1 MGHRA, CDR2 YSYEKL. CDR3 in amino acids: CASSHLVTYNEQFF. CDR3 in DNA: TGCGCCAGCAGCCATTTAGTGACCTACAATGAGCAGTTCTTC.

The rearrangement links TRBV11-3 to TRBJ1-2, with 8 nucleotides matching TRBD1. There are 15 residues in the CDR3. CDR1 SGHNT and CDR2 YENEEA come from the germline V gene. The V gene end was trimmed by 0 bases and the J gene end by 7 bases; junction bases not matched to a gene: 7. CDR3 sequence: CASSLDRRGPRGYTF. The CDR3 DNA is TGTGCCAGCAGCTTAGACCGCAGGGGGCCGCGTGGCTACACCTTC.

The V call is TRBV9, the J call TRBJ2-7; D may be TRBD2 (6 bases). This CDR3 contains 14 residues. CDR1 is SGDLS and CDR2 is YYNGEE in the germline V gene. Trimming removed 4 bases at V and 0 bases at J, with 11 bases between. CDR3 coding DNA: TGTGCCAGCAGCCGGGGGACCTTCTCCTACGAGCAGTACTTC. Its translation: CASSRGTFSYEQYF.

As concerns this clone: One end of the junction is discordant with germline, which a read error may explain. The CDR3 bases are TGTGCCAGCAGCCAAGCCCCCTTAACAGTTACGCAGTATTTT. Its translation: CASSQAPLTVTQYF. J is TRBJ2-3 and V is TRBV4-2; D ambiguous. CDR3 size: 14 residues. Germline CDR1 LGHNA, CDR2 YNFKEQ.

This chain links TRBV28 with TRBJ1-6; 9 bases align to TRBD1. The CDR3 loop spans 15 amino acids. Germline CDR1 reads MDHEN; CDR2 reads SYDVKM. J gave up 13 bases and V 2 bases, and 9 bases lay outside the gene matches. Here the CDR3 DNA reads TGTGCCAGCAGTTTAAGGGACAGGGATAATGCTCCCCTCCACTTT. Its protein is CASSLRDRDNAPLHF.

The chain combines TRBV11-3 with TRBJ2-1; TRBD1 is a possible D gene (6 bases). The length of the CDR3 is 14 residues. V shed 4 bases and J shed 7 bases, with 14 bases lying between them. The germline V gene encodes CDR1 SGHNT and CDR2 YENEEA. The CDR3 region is CASSSRAGTNEQFF. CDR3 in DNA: TGTGCCAGCAGCTCCCGTGCCGGGACAAATGAGCAGTTCTTC.

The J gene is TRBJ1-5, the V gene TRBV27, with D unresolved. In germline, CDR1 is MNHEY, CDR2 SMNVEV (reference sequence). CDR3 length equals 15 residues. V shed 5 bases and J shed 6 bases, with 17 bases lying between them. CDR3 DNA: TGTGCCAGCAGTCCCCTGGTTCCCCCCGGTCAGCCCCAGCATTTT. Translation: CASSPLVPPGQPQHF.

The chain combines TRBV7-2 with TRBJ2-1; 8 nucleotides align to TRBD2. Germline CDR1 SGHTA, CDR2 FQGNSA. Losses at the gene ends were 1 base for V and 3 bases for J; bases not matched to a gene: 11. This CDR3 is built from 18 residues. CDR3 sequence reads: CASSLGRGARTDYNEQFF. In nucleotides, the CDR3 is TGTGCCAGCAGCTTAGGGCGGGGGGCTCGTACCGACTACAATGAGCAGTTCTTC.

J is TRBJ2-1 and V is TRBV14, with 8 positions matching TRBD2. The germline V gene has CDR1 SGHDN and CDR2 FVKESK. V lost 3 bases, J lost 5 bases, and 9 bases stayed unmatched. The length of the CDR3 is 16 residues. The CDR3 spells CASSQDPGLVNNEQFF. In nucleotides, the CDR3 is TGTGCCAGCAGCCAGGATCCGGGACTAGTGAACAATGAGCAGTTCTTC.

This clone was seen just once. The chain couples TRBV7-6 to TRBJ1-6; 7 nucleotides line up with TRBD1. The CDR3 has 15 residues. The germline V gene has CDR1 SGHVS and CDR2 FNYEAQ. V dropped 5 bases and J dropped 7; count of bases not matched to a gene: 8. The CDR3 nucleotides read TGTGCCAGCAGCCCGACCGGGACAGAAAATTCACCCCTCCACTTT. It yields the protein CASSPTGTENSPLHF.

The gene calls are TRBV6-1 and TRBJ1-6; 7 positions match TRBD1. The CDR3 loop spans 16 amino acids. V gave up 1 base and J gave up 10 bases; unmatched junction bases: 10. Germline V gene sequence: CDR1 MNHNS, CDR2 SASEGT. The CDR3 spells CASSEDAGGRVSPLHF. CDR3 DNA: TGTGCCAGCAGTGAAGATGCAGGGGGAAGAGTGTCACCCCTCCACTTT.

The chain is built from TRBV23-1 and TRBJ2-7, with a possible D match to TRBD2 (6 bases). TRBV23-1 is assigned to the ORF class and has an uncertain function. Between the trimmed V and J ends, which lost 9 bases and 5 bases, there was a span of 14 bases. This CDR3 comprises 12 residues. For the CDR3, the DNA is TGCGCCAGGGGCTTAGGAGGGAACGAGCAGTACTTC. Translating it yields CARGLGGNEQYF.

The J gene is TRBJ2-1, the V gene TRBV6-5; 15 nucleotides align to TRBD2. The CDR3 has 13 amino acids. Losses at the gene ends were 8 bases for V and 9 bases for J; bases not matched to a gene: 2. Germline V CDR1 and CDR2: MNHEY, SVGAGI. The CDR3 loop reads CASGLAGGGEQFF. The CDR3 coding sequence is TGTGCCAGCGGACTAGCGGGGGGGGGTGAGCAGTTCTTC.

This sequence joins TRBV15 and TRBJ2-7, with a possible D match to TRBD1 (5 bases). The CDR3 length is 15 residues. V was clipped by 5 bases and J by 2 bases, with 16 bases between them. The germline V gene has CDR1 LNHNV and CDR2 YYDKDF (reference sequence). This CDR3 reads CATSPRLGETYEQYF. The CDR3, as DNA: TGTGCCACCAGCCCTAGATTAGGGGAAACCTACGAGCAGTACTTC. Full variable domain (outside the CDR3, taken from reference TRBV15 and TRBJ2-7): DAMVIQNPRYQVTQFGKPVTLSCSQTLNHNVMYWYQQKSSQAPKLLFHYYDKDFNNEADTPDNFQSRRPNTSFCFLDIRSPGLGDTAMYLCATSPRLGETYEQYFGPGTRLTVT.